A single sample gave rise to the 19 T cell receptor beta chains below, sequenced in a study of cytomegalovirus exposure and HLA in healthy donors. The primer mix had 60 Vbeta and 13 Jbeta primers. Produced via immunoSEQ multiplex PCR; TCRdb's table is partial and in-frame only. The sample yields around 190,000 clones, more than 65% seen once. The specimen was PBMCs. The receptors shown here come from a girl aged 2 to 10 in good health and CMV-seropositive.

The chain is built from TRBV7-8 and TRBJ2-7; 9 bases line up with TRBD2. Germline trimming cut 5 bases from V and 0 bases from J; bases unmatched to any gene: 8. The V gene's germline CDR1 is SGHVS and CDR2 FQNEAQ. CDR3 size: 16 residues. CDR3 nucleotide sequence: TGTGCCAGCAGCCTCCAGACTAGCGGTACCTCCTACGAGCAGTACTTC. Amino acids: CASSLQTSGTSYEQYF.

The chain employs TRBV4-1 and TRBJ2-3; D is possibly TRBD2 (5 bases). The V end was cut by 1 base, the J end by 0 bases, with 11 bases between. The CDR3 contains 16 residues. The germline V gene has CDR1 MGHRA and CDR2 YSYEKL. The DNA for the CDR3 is TGCGCCAGCAGCCAAGGGGCAACGGGGAGCACAGATACGCAGTATTTT. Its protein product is CASSQGATGSTDTQYF.

The CDR3 reads CASSVGLNTEAFF. The CDR3 bases are TGCGCCAGCAGCGTTGGCTTGAACACTGAAGCTTTCTTT. This sequence joins TRBV5-1 and TRBJ1-1, with D unresolved. This CDR3 is 13 amino acids long. V lost 4 bases, J lost 0 bases, and 7 bases lay in between. Germline V gene sequence: CDR1 SGHRS, CDR2 YFSETQ.

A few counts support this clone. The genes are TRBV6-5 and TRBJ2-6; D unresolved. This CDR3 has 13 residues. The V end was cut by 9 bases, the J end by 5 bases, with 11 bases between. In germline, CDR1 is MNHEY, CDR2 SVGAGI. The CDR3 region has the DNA TGTGCCAGTCACACAGCCAGGGCCAACGTCCTGACTTTC. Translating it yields CASHTARANVLTF.

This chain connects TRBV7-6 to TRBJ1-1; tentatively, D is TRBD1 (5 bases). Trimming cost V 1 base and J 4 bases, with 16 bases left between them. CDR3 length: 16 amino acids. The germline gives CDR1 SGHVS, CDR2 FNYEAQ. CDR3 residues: CASSLELRGRGTEAFF. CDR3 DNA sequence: TGTGCCAGCAGCTTAGAGCTCCGGGGGAGAGGCACTGAAGCTTTCTTT.

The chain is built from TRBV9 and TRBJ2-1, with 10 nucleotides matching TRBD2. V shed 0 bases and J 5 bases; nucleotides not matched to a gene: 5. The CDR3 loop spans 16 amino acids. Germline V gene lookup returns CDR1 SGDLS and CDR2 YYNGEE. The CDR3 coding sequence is TGTGCCAGCAGCGTAGCAACTAGCGGGACACACAATGAGCAGTTCTTC. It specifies CASSVATSGTHNEQFF.

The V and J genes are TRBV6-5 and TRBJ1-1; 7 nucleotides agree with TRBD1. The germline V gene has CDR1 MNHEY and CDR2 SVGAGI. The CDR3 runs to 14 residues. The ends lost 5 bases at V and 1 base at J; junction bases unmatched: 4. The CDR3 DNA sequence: TGTGCCAGCAGTCAGGACAGGCAGAACACTGAAGCTTTCTTT. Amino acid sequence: CASSQDRQNTEAFF.

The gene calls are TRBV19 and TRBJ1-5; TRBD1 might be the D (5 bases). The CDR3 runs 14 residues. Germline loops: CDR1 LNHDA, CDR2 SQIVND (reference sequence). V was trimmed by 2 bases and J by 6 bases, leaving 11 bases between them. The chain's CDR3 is CASSIRGITQPQHF. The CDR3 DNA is TGTGCCAGTAGTATAAGGGGTATCACTCAGCCCCAGCATTTT.

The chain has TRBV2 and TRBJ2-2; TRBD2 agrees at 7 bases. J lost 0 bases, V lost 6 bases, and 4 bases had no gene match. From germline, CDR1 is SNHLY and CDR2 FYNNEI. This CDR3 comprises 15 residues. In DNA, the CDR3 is TGTGCCAGCAGCATCGGGACTACGAACACCGGGGAGCTGTTTTTT. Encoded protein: CASSIGTTNTGELFF. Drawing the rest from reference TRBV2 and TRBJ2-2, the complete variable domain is EPEVTQTPSHQVTQMGQEVILRCVPISNHLYFYWYRQILGQKVEFLVSFYNNEISEKSEIFDDQFSVERPDGSNFTLKIRSTKLEDSAMYFCASSIGTTNTGELFFGEGSRLTVL.

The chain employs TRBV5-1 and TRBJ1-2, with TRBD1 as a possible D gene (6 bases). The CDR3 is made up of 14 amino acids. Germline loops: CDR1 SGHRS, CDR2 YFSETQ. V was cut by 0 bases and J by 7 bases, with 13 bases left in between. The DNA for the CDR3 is TGCGCCAGCAGCTTGGCACAGGGAATGGGTGGCTACACCTTC. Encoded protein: CASSLAQGMGGYTF.

The CDR3 region is CASSVLAGVYEQYF. DNA of the CDR3: TGTGCCAGCAGCGTCTTAGCGGGAGTTTACGAGCAGTACTTC. The rearrangement joins TRBV11-1 to TRBJ2-7, with TRBD2 matching 9 bases. The J segment lost 4 bases and the V segment lost 5 bases, leaving 6 bases of the junction unmatched. The V gene's germline CDR1 is SGHAT and CDR2 FQDESV (reference sequence). The CDR3 sequence is 14 residues long.

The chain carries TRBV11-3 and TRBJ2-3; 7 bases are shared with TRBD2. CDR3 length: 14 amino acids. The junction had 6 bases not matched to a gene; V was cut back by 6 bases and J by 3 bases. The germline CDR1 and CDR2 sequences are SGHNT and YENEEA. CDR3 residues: CASSWGGVTDTQYF. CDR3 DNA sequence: TGTGCCAGCAGTTGGGGAGGGGTAACAGATACGCAGTATTTT.

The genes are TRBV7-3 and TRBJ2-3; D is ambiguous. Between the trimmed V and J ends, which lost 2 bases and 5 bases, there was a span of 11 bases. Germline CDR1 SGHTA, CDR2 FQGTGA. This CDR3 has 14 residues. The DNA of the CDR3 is TGTGCCAGCAGCTTATCACAGCAAGTAGATACGCAGTATTTT. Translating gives CASSLSQQVDTQYF. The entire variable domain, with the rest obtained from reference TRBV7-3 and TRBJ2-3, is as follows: GAGVSQTPSNKVTEKGKYVELRCDPISGHTALYWYRQSLGQGPEFLIYFQGTGAADDSGLPNDRFFAVRPEGSVSTLKIQRTERGDSAVYLCASSLSQQVDTQYFGPGTRLTVL.

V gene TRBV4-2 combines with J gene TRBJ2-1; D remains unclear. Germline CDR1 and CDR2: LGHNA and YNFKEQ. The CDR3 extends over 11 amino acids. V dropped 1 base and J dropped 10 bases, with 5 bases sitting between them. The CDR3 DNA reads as TGTGCCAGCAGCCAAGGGGCCGAGCAGTTCTTC. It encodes CASSQGAEQFF.

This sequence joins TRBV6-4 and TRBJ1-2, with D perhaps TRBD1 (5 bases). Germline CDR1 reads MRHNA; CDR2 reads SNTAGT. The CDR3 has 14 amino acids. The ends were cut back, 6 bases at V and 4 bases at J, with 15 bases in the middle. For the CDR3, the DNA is TGTGCCAGCAGGGCCACAACAGGATCCTATGGCTACACCTTC. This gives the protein CASRATTGSYGYTF.

CDR3 protein: CASSPLGGYGYTF. As DNA, the CDR3 is TGTGCCAGCAGCCCCTTGGGAGGCTATGGCTACACCTTC. The rearrangement links TRBV6-5 to TRBJ1-2; no clear D. Per germline, CDR1 MNHEY and CDR2 SVGAGI. The CDR3 has 13 amino acids. V lost 6 bases, J lost 4 bases, and 12 bases lay in between.

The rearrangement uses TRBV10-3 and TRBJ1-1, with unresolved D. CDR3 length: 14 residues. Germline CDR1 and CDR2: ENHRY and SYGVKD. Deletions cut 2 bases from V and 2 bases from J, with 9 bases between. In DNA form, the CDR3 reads TGTGCCATCAGTGAGGTACGGGGAAACACTGAAGCTTTCTTT. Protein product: CAISEVRGNTEAFF.

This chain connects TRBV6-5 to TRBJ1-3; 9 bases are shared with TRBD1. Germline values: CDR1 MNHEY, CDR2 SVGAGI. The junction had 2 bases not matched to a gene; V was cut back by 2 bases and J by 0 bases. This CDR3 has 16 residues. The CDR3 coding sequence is TGTGCCAGCAGTTACGGGACAGGGCTCTCTGGAAACACCATATATTTT. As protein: CASSYGTGLSGNTIYF.

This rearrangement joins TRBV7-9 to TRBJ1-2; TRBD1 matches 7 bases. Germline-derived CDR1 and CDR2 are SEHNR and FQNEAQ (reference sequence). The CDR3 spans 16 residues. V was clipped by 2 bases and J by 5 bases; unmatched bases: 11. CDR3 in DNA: TGTGCCAGCAGCTTAACTAGGGGGCTAAGCGGTTATGGCTACACCTTC. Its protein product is CASSLTRGLSGYGYTF.